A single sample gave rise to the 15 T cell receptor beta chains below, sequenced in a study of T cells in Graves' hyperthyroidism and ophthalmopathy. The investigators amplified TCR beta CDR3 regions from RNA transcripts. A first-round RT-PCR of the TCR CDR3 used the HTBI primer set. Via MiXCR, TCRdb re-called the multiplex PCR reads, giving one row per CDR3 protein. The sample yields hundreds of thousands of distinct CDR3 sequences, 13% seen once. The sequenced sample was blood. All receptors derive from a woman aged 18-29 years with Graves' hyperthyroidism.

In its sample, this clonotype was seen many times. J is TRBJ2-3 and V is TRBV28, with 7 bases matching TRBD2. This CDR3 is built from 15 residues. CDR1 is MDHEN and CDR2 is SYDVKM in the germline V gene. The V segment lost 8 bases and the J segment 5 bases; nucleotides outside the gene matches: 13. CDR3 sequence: CASSGGGRAGDTQYF. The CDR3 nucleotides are TGTGCCAGCTCCGGTGGTGGGAGGGCCGGAGATACGCAGTATTTT.

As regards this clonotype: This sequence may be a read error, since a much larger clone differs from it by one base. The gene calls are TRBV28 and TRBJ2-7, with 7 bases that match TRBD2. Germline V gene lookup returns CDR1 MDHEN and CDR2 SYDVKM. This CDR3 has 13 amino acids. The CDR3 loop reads CASGFHGGGEQYF. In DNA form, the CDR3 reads TGTGCCAGCGGTTTTCACGGCGGGGGCGAGCAGTACTTC.

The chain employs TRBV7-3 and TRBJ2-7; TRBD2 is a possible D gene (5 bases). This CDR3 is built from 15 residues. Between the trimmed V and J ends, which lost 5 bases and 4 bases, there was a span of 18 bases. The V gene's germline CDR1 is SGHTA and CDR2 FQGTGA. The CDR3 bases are TGTGCCAGCAGCCCATTTGGAGGTGTGGTATACGAGCAGTACTTC. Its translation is CASSPFGGVVYEQYF.

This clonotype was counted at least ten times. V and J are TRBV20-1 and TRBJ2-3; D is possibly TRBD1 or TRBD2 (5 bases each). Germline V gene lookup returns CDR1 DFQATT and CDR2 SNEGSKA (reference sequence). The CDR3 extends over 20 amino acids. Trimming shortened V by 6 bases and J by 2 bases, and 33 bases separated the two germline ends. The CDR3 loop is CSAQLPSHTWGSFSTDTQYF. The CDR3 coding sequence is TGCAGTGCCCAACTCCCTAGTCACACTTGGGGGTCATTCTCCACAGATACGCAGTATTTT.

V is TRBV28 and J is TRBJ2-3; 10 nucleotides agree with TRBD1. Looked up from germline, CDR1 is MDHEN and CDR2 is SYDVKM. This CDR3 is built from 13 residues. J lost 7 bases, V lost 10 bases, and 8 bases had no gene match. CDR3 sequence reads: CATGQGVLNTQYF. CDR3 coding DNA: TGTGCCACAGGACAGGGGGTTCTAAATACGCAGTATTTT.

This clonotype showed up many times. The CDR3 DNA reads TGTGCCAGCAGTGGGGACAGGGGGCTGCGATTTCGTTCACCCCTCCACTTT. Encoded protein: CASSGDRGLRFRSPLHF. This chain uses TRBV28 with TRBJ1-6; 12 bases are a match to TRBD1. Per germline, CDR1 MDHEN and CDR2 SYDVKM. After removal of 5 bases from V and 9 bases from J, the junction contained 11 bases not matched to a gene. The CDR3 runs 17 residues.

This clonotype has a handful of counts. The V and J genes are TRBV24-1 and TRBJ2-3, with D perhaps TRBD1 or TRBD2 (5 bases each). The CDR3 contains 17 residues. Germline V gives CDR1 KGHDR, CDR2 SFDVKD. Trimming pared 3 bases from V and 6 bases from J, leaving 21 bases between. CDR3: CATSDATGTEIMDTQYF. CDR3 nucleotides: TGTGCCACCAGTGATGCAACCGGGACGGAAATCATGGATACGCAGTATTTT.

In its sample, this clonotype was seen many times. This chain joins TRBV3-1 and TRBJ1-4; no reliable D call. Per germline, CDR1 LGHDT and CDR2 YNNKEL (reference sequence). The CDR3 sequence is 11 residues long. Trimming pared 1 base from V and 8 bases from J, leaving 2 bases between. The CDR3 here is CASSQGEKLFF. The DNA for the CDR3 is TGTGCCAGCAGCCAAGGGGAAAAACTGTTTTTT.

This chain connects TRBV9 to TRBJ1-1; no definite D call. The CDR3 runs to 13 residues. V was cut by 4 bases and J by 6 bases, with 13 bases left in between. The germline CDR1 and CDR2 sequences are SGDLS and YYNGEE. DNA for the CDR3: TGTGCCAGCAGCCCTAGGACTCTTTCTGAAGCTTTCTTT. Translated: CASSPRTLSEAFF.

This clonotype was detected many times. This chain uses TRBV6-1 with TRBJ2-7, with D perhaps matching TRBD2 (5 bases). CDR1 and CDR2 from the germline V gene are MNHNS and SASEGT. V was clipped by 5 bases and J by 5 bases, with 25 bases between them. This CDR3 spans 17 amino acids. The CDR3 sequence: CASSSQLRRTPWNEQYF. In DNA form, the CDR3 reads TGTGCCAGCAGTTCCCAACTTAGGAGGACTCCCTGGAACGAGCAGTACTTC.

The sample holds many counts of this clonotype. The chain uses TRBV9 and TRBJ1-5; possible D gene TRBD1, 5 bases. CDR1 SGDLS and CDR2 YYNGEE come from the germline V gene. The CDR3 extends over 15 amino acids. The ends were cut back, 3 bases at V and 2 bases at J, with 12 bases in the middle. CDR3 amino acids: CASSGQGFGNQPQHF. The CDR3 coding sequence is TGTGCCAGCAGCGGTCAGGGTTTCGGCAATCAGCCCCAGCATTTT. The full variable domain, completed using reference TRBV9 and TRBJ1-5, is DSGVTQTPKHLITATGQRVTLRCSPRSGDLSVYWYQQSLDQGLQFLIQYYNGEERAKGNILERFSAQQFPDLHSELNLSSLELGDSALYFCASSGQGFGNQPQHFGDGTRLSIL.

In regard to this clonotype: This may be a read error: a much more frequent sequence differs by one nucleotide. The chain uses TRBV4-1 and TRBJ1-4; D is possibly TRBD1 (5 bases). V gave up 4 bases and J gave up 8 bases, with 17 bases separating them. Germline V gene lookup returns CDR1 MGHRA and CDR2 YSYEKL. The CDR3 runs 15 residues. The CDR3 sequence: CASSRTVTADEKLFF. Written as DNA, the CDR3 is TGCGCCAGCAGCCGAACGGTGACAGCAGACGAAAAACTGTTTTTT.

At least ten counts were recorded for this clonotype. CDR3 sequence (DNA): TGTGCCAGCAGCTTAGCGCCCCTAGCGGGAGCGGATACGCAGTATTTT. It yields the protein CASSLAPLAGADTQYF. The chain employs TRBV7-2 and TRBJ2-3; 10 nucleotides align to TRBD2. The V and J ends lost 0 bases and 6 bases, in that order; junction bases with no gene match: 6. The germline V gene has CDR1 SGHTA and CDR2 FQGNSA. This CDR3 comprises 16 residues.

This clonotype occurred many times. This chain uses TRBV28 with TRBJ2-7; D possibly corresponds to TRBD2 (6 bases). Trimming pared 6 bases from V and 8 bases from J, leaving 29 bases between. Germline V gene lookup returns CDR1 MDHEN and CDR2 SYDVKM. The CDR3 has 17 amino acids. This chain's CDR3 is CASSHLSSAGKMGQQYF. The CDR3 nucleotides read TGTGCCAGCAGCCACCTTAGTTCGGCGGGGAAGATGGGACAGCAGTACTTC.

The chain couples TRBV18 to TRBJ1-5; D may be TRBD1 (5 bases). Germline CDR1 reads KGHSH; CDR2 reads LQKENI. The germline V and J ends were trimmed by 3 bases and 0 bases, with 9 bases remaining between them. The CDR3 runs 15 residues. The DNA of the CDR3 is TGTGCCAGCTCACCCGGGGCTAATAGCAATCAGCCCCAGCATTTT. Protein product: CASSPGANSNQPQHF.